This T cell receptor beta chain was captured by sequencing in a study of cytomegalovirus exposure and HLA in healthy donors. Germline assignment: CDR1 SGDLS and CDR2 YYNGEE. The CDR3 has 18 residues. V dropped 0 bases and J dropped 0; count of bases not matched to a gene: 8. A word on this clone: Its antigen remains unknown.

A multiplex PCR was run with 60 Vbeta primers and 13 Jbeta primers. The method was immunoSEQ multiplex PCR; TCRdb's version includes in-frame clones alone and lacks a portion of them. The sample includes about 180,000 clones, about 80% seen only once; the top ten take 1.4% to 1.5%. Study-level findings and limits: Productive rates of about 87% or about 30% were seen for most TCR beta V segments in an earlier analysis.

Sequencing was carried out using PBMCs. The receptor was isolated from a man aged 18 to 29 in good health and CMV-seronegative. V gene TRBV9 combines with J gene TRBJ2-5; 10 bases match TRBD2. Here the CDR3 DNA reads TGTGCCAGCAGCGTAGGGTTTAGCGGGGGGACTCACCAAGAGACCCAGTACTTC. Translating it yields CASSVGFSGGTHQETQYF.